This T cell receptor (beta chain) was identified during a study of blood T cell repertoires in COVID-19 (TCRdb year 2020). In terms of the full investigation: Samples from collaborators originated in the United States, Italy and Spain and spanned both the acute and convalescent phases of COVID-19. HLA class I and class II types, where available, came from metadata supplied by the sample provider rather than from assay-based typing. The prospective study material was composed of cDNA or gDNA derived from T cells, B-cell-depleted T cells, or PBMCs. The dataset comprised deeply sampled blood TCRbeta repertoires from subjects exposed to, actively infected with, or recovered from COVID-19. The repertoires were released in a freely available public database intended as a resource for research on the immune response to SARS-CoV-2. The samples were drawn from the first 160 participants of the ongoing ImmuneRACE study and from some 1,300 subjects provided by 6 global collaborators. The sample metadata nearly always contained a de-identified subject ID, COVID-19 status, age in years and sex. The paper as a whole reports these results and caveats: How much clinical and demographic metadata was included differed by source and by participant, and the metadata was provided uncurated.

Trimming costs V 2 bases and J 5 bases, and their ends lie 12 bases apart. The CDR3 holds 14 amino acids from the cysteine to the phenylalanine. Here the CDR3 DNA is all that survives: 42 bases in frame from base 1. CDR1 and CDR2, looked up from the germline V gene, are MDHEN and SYDVKM. At one collaborating source in Seattle, patients were enrolled during active infection and were followed longitudinally through the course of disease. Collaborating institutions collected whole blood in K2EDTA tubes following their own protocols. For TCRbeta analysis, collaborator samples were shipped as frozen whole blood, as isolated PBMCs, or as DNA extracted from either sample type. As concerns this clone: Its antigen has not been determined. The sample holds no much larger clone one base away, and base qualities are not on file.

TCRbeta CDR3 regions were amplified from genomic DNA using the immunoSEQ Assay, a bias-controlled multiplex PCR. In the authors' own workflow: The number of nucleated cells in each sample was estimated from the amplification of reference gene primers within the assay. To quantify the absolute abundance of each unique TCRbeta CDR3 rearrangement, sequence reads were collapsed and filtered. Productive Simpson clonality was computed per sample as the square root of Simpson's diversity index over productive rearrangements. The table was pulled from immuneACCESS by TCRdb, which kept in-frame rearrangements only. Such tables lose some clones; where checked, under half of the loss comes from unresolved V genes, and the rest has no known cause. V and J calls and clone size are as listed in that table; D and trimming were resolved from the DNA. In all, the sample holds 150,000 to 200,000 clones, and around 87% of those were seen once. The top ten clones comprise roughly 2.5% of the sample.

The sequencing input was peripheral blood. This sequence originates from a woman older than 75 with COVID-19, enrolled during active disease. The rearrangement combines TRBV28 with TRBJ2-5; a tentative D call is TRBD1 (5 bases match). The CDR3 here reads CASSLRWGVETQYF. DNA sequence: TGTGCCAGCAGTTTACGGTGGGGCGTTGAGACCCAGTACTTC.